Listed here are 9 T cell receptor beta chains from one sample, sequenced in a study of blood T cell repertoires in COVID-19. Some clones are missing from TCRdb's copy, which holds only in-frame ones; the method was immunoSEQ multiplex PCR. The sample holds approximately 200,000 clones; roughly 82% are singletons and the top ten take roughly 8.7%. The specimen sequenced was PBMCs or T cells enriched from blood (not recorded which). These receptors were obtained from a woman between 25 and 40 years old who had recovered from COVID-19.

V is TRBV19 and J is TRBJ2-2; TRBD2 agrees at 8 bases. This CDR3 has 16 residues. Germline CDR1 and CDR2: LNHDA and SQIVND (reference sequence). Trimming at V came to 5 bases and at J to 3 bases, leaving 8 bases not matched to a gene. For the CDR3, the DNA is TGTGCCAGTAGTGGACCCCAGCGGGGGTACACCGGGGAGCTGTTTTTT. Its protein is CASSGPQRGYTGELFF.

The chain uses TRBV10-1 and TRBJ2-1; the match to TRBD2 covers 11 bases. Germline CDR1 and CDR2: WNHNN and SYGVQD (reference sequence). V shed 0 bases, J shed 6 bases, and the junction held 10 bases outside the gene matches. CDR3 length: 18 amino acids. The CDR3 DNA reads TGCGCCAGCAGTGAGTCAGGGCTACTAGCGGGAGCTCCCAATGAGCAGTTCTTC. Its translation: CASSESGLLAGAPNEQFF.

The CDR3, as DNA: TGTGCCAGCAGCTTGGCGGCAGGGGGCTTGGACGAGCAGTACTTC. This codes for CASSLAAGGLDEQYF. The rearrangement joins TRBV7-9 to TRBJ2-7, with TRBD1 matching 8 bases. This CDR3 contains 15 residues. Unmatched junction bases numbered 9, after V lost 3 bases and J lost 5 bases. Germline V CDR1 and CDR2: SEHNR, FQNEAQ (reference sequence).

In this sample, this clone turned up a few times. The genes are TRBV24-1 and TRBJ1-5; D unresolved. Germline CDR1 reads KGHDR; CDR2 reads SFDVKD. V lost 4 bases, J lost 6 bases, and 12 bases lay in between. The CDR3 sequence is 14 residues long. CDR3 protein: CATSDHNGIQPQHF. CDR3 coding DNA: TGTGCCACCAGTGACCATAACGGGATTCAGCCCCAGCATTTT.

This clone was seen once. This sequence joins TRBV28 and TRBJ2-7; D possibly corresponds to TRBD2 (6 bases). The CDR3 spans 20 residues. Per germline, CDR1 MDHEN and CDR2 SYDVKM. V was cut by 6 bases and J by 2 bases, with 32 bases left in between. The CDR3: CASRVRAGSQLTYLAYEQYF. CDR3 bases: TGTGCCAGCAGAGTTAGGGCCGGGAGCCAACTCACCTACCTGGCCTACGAGCAGTACTTC.

V and J are TRBV28 and TRBJ2-7, with D tentatively TRBD2 (5 bases). The germline gives CDR1 MDHEN, CDR2 SYDVKM. V lost 4 bases and J lost 2, with 21 bases in between. The CDR3 has 17 residues. CDR3 coding DNA: TGTGCCAGCAGTTCCACGACCTTCCTAGCAATAACCTACGAGCAGTACTTC. It specifies CASSSTTFLAITYEQYF.

This clone was seen just once. The chain is built from TRBV18 and TRBJ2-5; 10 nucleotides align to TRBD1. Germline trimming cut 2 bases from V and 4 bases from J; bases unmatched to any gene: 10. From germline, CDR1 is KGHSH and CDR2 LQKENI. This CDR3 contains 17 residues. Here the CDR3 reads CASSPAKTGGAGETQYF. The CDR3 DNA is TGTGCCAGCTCACCAGCAAAGACAGGGGGCGCGGGAGAGACCCAGTACTTC. The whole variable domain, filled in from reference TRBV18 and TRBJ2-5, reads NAGVMQNPRHLVRRRGQEARLRCSPMKGHSHVYWYRQLPEEGLKFMVYLQKENIIDESGMPKERFSAEFPKEGPSILRIQQVVRGDSAAYFCASSPAKTGGAGETQYFGPGTRLLVL.

The chain recombines TRBV2 with TRBJ2-7; tentatively, D is TRBD1 (5 bases). Germline V gives CDR1 SNHLY, CDR2 FYNNEI. Deletions cut 4 bases from V and 3 bases from J, with 7 bases between. This CDR3 has 12 residues. Written as DNA, the CDR3 is TGTGCCAGCAGTGGGGGCGGCTACGAGCAGTACTTC. It codes for CASSGGGYEQYF.

This clone was seen only a few times. The rearrangement links TRBV6-1 to TRBJ2-7, with 10 bases aligning to TRBD2. Germline CDR1 and CDR2: MNHNS and SASEGT. The CDR3 extends over 17 amino acids. V dropped 1 base and J dropped 1; count of bases not matched to a gene: 7. The CDR3 sequence: CASSEDLAGAPSYEQYF. The CDR3 bases are TGTGCCAGCAGTGAAGATCTAGCGGGAGCCCCTTCCTACGAGCAGTACTTC.